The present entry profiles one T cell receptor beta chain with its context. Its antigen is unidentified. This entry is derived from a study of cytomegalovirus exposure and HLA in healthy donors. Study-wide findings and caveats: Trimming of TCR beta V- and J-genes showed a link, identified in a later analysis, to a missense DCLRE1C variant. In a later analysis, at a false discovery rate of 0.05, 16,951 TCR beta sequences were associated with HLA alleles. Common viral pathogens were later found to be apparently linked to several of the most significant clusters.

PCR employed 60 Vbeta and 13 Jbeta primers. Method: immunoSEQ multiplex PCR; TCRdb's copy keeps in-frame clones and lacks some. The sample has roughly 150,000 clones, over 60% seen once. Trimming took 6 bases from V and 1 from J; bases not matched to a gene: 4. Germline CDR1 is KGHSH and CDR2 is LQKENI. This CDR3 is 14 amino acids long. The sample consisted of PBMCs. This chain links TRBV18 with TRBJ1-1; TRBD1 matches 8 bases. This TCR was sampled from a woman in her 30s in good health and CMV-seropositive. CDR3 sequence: CASSRGQGNTEAFF. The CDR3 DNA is TGTGCCAGCTCTCGCGGACAGGGGAACACTGAAGCTTTCTTT.